The text below deals with one T cell receptor (beta chain). Its cognate antigen is unknown. Sequencing was preceded by expansion of antigen-specific CD4+ T cells with viral peptide pools in the ViraFEST assay. It was after more than 8 days of culture that CD4+ T cells were isolated. Participants were given two doses of BNT162b2 or mRNA-1273 vaccine. None of the vaccinated had previously contracted SARS-CoV-2, and their nucleocapsid antibodies tested negative. Half-medium replacement with IL-2 medium occurred on days 3 and 7. Trimming removed 5 bases from V and 7 bases from J, with 15 bases in between. Germline V gives CDR1 SGHTA, CDR2 FQGNSA. The length of the CDR3 is 14 residues. The sample is drawn from a study of vaccination effects on CD4 cells after COVID-19. Findings of the study overall: Clones that were induced by infection or by vaccine showed marked contraction late after vaccination. From healthy vaccinees, only 1 of 255 vaccine-induced clones also reacted to common cold coronaviruses.

Using immunoSEQ multiplex PCR, the repertoire was profiled, and TCRdb retains in-frame clones only, with some absent. In the table there are 25,000 or so clones, around 79% of which are singletons. The TCR originated in a human donor who received a COVID-19 vaccine. This sample comprised CD4+ T cells from PBMCs cultured with SARS-CoV-2 spike peptides, obtained after COVID-19 vaccination. This rearrangement joins TRBV7-2 to TRBJ2-1, with D uncertain. In nucleotides, the CDR3 is TGTGCCAGCAGCCAACAATCATGGGCGAATGAGCAGTTCTTC. Encoded protein: CASSQQSWANEQFF.